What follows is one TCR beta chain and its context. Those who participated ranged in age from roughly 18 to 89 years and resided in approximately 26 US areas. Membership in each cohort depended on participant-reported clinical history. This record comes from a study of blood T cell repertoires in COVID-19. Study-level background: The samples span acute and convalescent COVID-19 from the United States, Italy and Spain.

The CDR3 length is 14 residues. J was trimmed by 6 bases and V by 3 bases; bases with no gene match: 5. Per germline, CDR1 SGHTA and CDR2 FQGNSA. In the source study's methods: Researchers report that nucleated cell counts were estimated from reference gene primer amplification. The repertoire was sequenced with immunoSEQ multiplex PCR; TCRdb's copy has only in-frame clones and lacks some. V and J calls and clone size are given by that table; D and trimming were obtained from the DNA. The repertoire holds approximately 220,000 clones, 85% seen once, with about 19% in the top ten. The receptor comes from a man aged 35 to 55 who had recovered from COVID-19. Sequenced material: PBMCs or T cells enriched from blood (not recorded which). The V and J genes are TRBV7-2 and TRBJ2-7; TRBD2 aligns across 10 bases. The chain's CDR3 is CASSLRLAGVEQYF. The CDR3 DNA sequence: TGTGCCAGCAGCTTGAGGCTAGCGGGAGTCGAGCAGTACTTC.